The 10 T cell receptor beta chains in this list originate from one sample, sequenced in a study of blood T cell repertoires in COVID-19. Some clones are missing from TCRdb's copy, which holds only in-frame ones; the method was immunoSEQ multiplex PCR. The table lists about 180,000 clones, approximately 88% of them singletons. Material: peripheral blood. These receptors were obtained from a woman aged 40 to 50 with COVID-19, enrolled during active disease.

This rearrangement joins TRBV18 to TRBJ2-5; 7 positions agree with TRBD2. Germline CDR1 and CDR2: KGHSH and LQKENI. The CDR3 runs 14 residues. V lost 3 bases, J lost 2 bases, and 3 bases stayed unmatched. Here the CDR3 DNA reads TGTGCCAGCTCACCCCCCGGGAGGCAAGAGACCCAGTACTTC. Protein: CASSPPGRQETQYF.

The chain carries TRBV9 and TRBJ2-7; maybe TRBD1 (5 bases). Germline-derived CDR1 and CDR2 are SGDLS and YYNGEE. Deletions cut 3 bases from V and 0 bases from J, with 19 bases between. There are 17 residues in the CDR3. Here the CDR3 reads CASSAEPTIQASYEQYF. In nucleotides, the CDR3 is TGTGCCAGCAGCGCAGAGCCCACGATACAGGCCTCCTACGAGCAGTACTTC.

The V gene is TRBV27, the J gene TRBJ2-7; the D is unclear. Per germline, CDR1 MNHEY and CDR2 SMNVEV (reference sequence). This CDR3 has 14 residues. The ends were cut back, 5 bases at V and 3 bases at J, with 14 bases in the middle. The CDR3 here is CASSITPNSYEQYF. The CDR3 bases are TGTGCCAGCAGTATCACCCCAAACAGCTACGAGCAGTACTTC.

The chain employs TRBV7-2 and TRBJ1-2, with 7 positions matching TRBD1. This CDR3 region has 15 residues. CDR1 and CDR2 from the germline V gene are SGHTA and FQGNSA. Unmatched junction bases numbered 9, after V lost 1 base and J lost 7 bases. The DNA for the CDR3 is TGTGCCAGCAGCTTAGGGGGACAGTGGGGACCTGGCTACACCTTC. Translation gives CASSLGGQWGPGYTF. Full variable domain (remainder filled in from reference TRBV7-2 and TRBJ1-2): GAGVSQSPSNKVTEKGKDVELRCDPISGHTALYWYRQSLGQGLEFLIYFQGNSAPDKSGLPSDRFSAERTGGSVSTLTIQRTQQEDSAVYLCASSLGGQWGPGYTFGSGTRLTVV.

The chain carries TRBV6-1 and TRBJ2-5, with TRBD1 matching 8 bases. Germline assignment: CDR1 MNHNS and CDR2 SASEGT. The CDR3 is 15 residues long. The V gene end was trimmed by 3 bases and the J gene end by 5 bases; junction bases not matched to a gene: 8. In DNA form, the CDR3 reads TGTGCCAGCAGTGACCTGACAGGGGCCAGGGAGACCCAGTACTTC. As protein: CASSDLTGARETQYF.

This clone showed up just once. This chain links TRBV25-1 with TRBJ2-2; TRBD1 is a possible D gene (5 bases). V was cut by 7 bases and J by 1 base, with 10 bases left in between. The germline V gene has CDR1 MGHDK and CDR2 SYGVNS. The CDR3 has 14 amino acids. The CDR3: CASKPRENTGELFF. In DNA, the CDR3 is TGTGCCAGCAAACCCAGGGAGAACACCGGGGAGCTGTTTTTT.

The gene calls are TRBV19 and TRBJ1-2; TRBD1 might be the D (6 bases). The CDR3 spans 15 residues. Germline V lookup: CDR1 LNHDA, CDR2 SQIVND (reference sequence). Deletions cut 9 bases from V and 4 bases from J, with 21 bases between. CDR3 region: CASGSSRGAIYGYTF. As DNA, the CDR3 is TGTGCCAGCGGGTCCAGTCGGGGGGCGATCTATGGCTACACCTTC. Complete variable domain (other parts from reference TRBV19 and TRBJ1-2): DGGITQSPKYLFRKEGQNVTLSCEQNLNHDAMYWYRQDPGQGLRLIYYSQIVNDFQKGDIAEGYSVSREKKESFPLTVTSAQKNPTAFYLCASGSSRGAIYGYTFGSGTRLTVV.

The chain employs TRBV6-5 and TRBJ1-2, with D perhaps TRBD1 (5 bases). CDR3 size: 14 residues. Germline V gene lookup returns CDR1 MNHEY and CDR2 SVGAGI. The germline V and J ends were trimmed by 2 bases and 5 bases, with 12 bases remaining between them. The chain's CDR3 is CASSYDRAPYGYTF. The CDR3 nucleotides read TGTGCCAGCAGTTACGACAGAGCACCGTATGGCTACACCTTC.

The rearrangement links TRBV9 to TRBJ1-1; 9 bases map to TRBD1. This CDR3 is built from 18 residues. V trimming: 0 bases; J trimming: 1 base; junction bases outside the gene matches: 10. CDR1 is SGDLS and CDR2 is YYNGEE in the germline V gene. The CDR3 region is CASSVDPPGTGRNTEAFF. CDR3 DNA: TGTGCCAGCAGCGTAGACCCCCCAGGGACAGGGAGGAACACTGAAGCTTTCTTT.

The chain carries TRBV7-8 and TRBJ2-1; perhaps TRBD2 as D (6 bases). V lost 2 bases and J lost 4, with 12 bases in between. The CDR3 sequence is 15 residues long. Germline V gives CDR1 SGHVS, CDR2 FQNEAQ. The CDR3, as DNA: TGTGCCAGCAGCTTAAGACTAGTGAGGTACAATGAGCAGTTCTTC. It yields the protein CASSLRLVRYNEQFF.